These 4 T cell receptor beta chains originate from one sample sequenced in a study of T-cell reconstitution after alpha-beta-depleted transplantation in children. During its preparation, the TCRbeta library received unique molecular identifiers. TCRdb processed the PCR reads anew with MiXCR; each CDR3 protein has one entry. The table records about 77,000 distinct CDR3 sequences, roughly 18% of them present only once. This sample comprised PBMCs, mostly from graft donor cells, obtained 360 days after TCRalphabeta/CD19-depleted stem cell transplant. The origin of the receptors is a male patient between 2 and 10 years old who had a stem cell transplant for acute lymphoblastic leukemia, so the T cells may come from the graft donor.

Sample share makes this clonotype medium-sized. The CDR3 coding sequence is TGTGCCAGCAGCCCCCGACGTACTGACAGGCGAGCTTTCTTT. Protein: CASSPRRTDRRAFF. The rearrangement uses TRBV11-2 and TRBJ1-1, with D possibly matching TRBD1 (6 bases). The V and J ends lost 5 bases and 10 bases respectively, with 20 bases between them. The CDR3 extends over 14 amino acids. Per the germline V gene, CDR1 is SGHAT and CDR2 is FQNNGV.

This chain links TRBV12-3 or TRBV12-4 with TRBJ2-5; maybe TRBD2 (6 bases). The CDR3 has 17 residues. Trimming left V 3 bases short and J 1 base short, with 18 bases between. CDR3 nucleotide sequence: TGTGCCAGCAGTTTTCTAGGCCGGGAGAGGGGCCAAGAGACCCAGTACTTC. Translating it yields CASSFLGRERGQETQYF.

V usage is TRBV7-9 and J usage is TRBJ2-1; unclear D gene. This CDR3 has 15 residues. CDR1 is SEHNR, CDR2 FQNEAQ, per germline (reference sequence). V lost 2 bases and J 2 bases, leaving 10 bases between the germline ends. The CDR3, as DNA: TGTGCCAGCAGCTTAAGGCAGGAAACCTACAATGAGCAGTTCTTC. This gives the protein CASSLRQETYNEQFF.

In this sample, this clonotype turned up a few times. The chain couples TRBV12-3 or TRBV12-4 to TRBJ2-2; no reliable D call. V dropped 6 bases and J dropped 1 base, with 9 bases sitting between them. The CDR3 has 14 residues. CDR3 sequence (DNA): TGTGCCAGCAGCCATGGGCTGAACACCGGGGAGCTGTTTTTT. As protein: CASSHGLNTGELFF.